A single sample is the source of the 23 T cell receptor beta chains below, sequenced in a study of CD8 T cells in ankylosing spondylitis. These receptors have no identified antigens. One entry per CDR3 protein results from TCRdb running MiXCR on the 5' RACE reads. The table shows approximately 440,000 distinct CDR3 sequences, with roughly 17% occurring only once. The study, taken as a whole, reports: There was a TCR beta motif, made of eight highly homologous variants, that appeared characteristic of ankylosing spondylitis blood.

Source material: blood, either unsorted or a sorted T cell fraction (not recorded which). The receptor set was obtained from a male donor with ankylosing spondylitis.

This clonotype was seen more than once but under ten times. The chain carries TRBV2 and TRBJ2-5; D remains unclear. The length of the CDR3 is 15 residues. Trimming took off 2 bases at V and 0 bases at J, with 10 bases between the two ends. Per germline, CDR1 SNHLY and CDR2 FYNNEI. CDR3 loop: CASSEMNWYQETQYF. Written as DNA, the CDR3 is TGTGCCAGCAGTGAAATGAACTGGTACCAAGAGACCCAGTACTTC.

This clonotype was detected once. This chain links TRBV2 with TRBJ2-1, with 8 bases identical to TRBD1. V lost 6 bases, J lost 4 bases, and 8 bases stayed unmatched. The CDR3 contains 15 residues. Germline assignment: CDR1 SNHLY and CDR2 FYNNEI. CDR3 amino acids: CASRRQGTHYNEQFF. In DNA form, the CDR3 reads TGTGCCAGCAGGAGACAGGGGACCCATTACAATGAGCAGTTCTTC.

The table lists this clonotype with a few counts. The chain has TRBV19 and TRBJ2-5; D gene uncertain. Germline V gives CDR1 LNHDA, CDR2 SQIVND (reference sequence). Trimming removed 1 base at V and 6 bases at J, with 6 bases between. The CDR3 is 12 amino acids. The DNA for the CDR3 is TGTGCCAGTAGTATAGGTCAGAAGACCCAGTACTTC. Its translation is CASSIGQKTQYF.

Here the CDR3 DNA reads TGCAGTGCTCGACTCTACAATGAGCAGTTCTTC. The encoded protein is CSARLYNEQFF. The chain combines TRBV20-1 with TRBJ2-1, with no clear D. V was trimmed by 5 bases and J by 3 bases, leaving 5 bases between them. This CDR3 spans 11 amino acids. Germline V gene sequence: CDR1 DFQATT, CDR2 SNEGSKA (reference sequence).

This clonotype was counted at least ten times. The V call is TRBV7-2, the J call TRBJ2-1; no clear D gene. CDR1 is SGHTA and CDR2 is FQGNSA in the germline V gene. With 1 base removed from V and 3 bases from J, the gap between germline ends came to 10 bases. The CDR3 length is 15 residues. Here the CDR3 DNA reads TGTGCCAGCAGCTTAGGGCGCAGCGACTACAATGAGCAGTTCTTC. It is translated as CASSLGRSDYNEQFF.

This clonotype came up a few times. The chain is built from TRBV5-1 and TRBJ2-7, with 8 positions matching TRBD2. Per the germline V gene, CDR1 is SGHRS and CDR2 is YFSETQ. J gave up 5 bases and V 5 bases, and 15 bases lay outside the gene matches. The CDR3 contains 16 residues. The CDR3 sequence is CASRGGGGSLSHEQYF. The CDR3 region has the DNA TGCGCCAGCAGAGGTGGCGGGGGGAGCCTGTCGCACGAGCAGTACTTC.

This clonotype was recorded at least ten times. The V gene is TRBV5-1, the J gene TRBJ2-1; possibly TRBD2 for D (6 bases). Germline V gene sequence: CDR1 SGHRS, CDR2 YFSETQ. Trimming took off 4 bases at V and 8 bases at J, with 19 bases between the two ends. The CDR3 totals 15 residues. The chain's CDR3 is CASSRRDFKIDEQFF. DNA of the CDR3: TGCGCCAGCAGCCGAAGGGACTTCAAGATCGATGAGCAGTTCTTC.

The J gene is TRBJ1-6, the V gene TRBV6-4, with a tentative D call TRBD1 (5 bases). V gave up 5 bases and J gave up 8 bases, with 10 bases separating them. In germline, CDR1 is MRHNA, CDR2 SNTAGT. The CDR3 loop spans 13 amino acids. This CDR3 reads CASSRGRDSPLHF. CDR3 DNA: TGTGCCAGCAGTCGCGGCAGGGATTCACCCCTCCACTTT.

This sequence joins TRBV28 and TRBJ2-5; D uncertain. Trimming pared 7 bases from V and 4 bases from J, leaving 16 bases between. This CDR3 contains 14 residues. Looked up from germline, CDR1 is MDHEN and CDR2 is SYDVKM. In nucleotides, the CDR3 is TGTGCCAGCACCGGAACCCTCCCCCTAGAGACCCAGTACTTC. Protein product: CASTGTLPLETQYF.

Worth noting for this clonotype: At one end the junction does not follow the germline gene, possibly because of a read error. This sequence joins TRBV7-7 and TRBJ2-2; D not resolved. CDR3 length: 13 amino acids. Germline loops: CDR1 SSHAT, CDR2 FNYEAQ (reference sequence). CDR3 coding DNA: TGTGCTAGCAGCTTAGATAACACCGGGGAGCTGTTTTTT. Translated, it gives CASSLDNTGELFF.

The rearrangement links TRBV12-3 or TRBV12-4 to TRBJ2-6; tentative D call: TRBD1 (6 bases). There are 18 residues in the CDR3. Trimming stripped 11 bases from V and 3 bases from J, with 26 bases between. In DNA form, the CDR3 reads TGTGCCTTCAGTTCCCAAGCATTACAGGGTAGTGGGGCCAACGTCCTGACTTTC. This codes for CAFSSQALQGSGANVLTF.

CDR3 DNA sequence: TGCAGTGCTAGAGCCCCGCTAGCGGGAGGGCGGGAGCAGTACTTC. Protein sequence: CSARAPLAGGREQYF. The J gene is TRBJ2-7, the V gene TRBV20-1, with TRBD2 matching 12 bases. Losses at the gene ends were 1 base for V and 7 bases for J; bases not matched to a gene: 8. Germline CDR1 and CDR2: DFQATT and SNEGSKA (reference sequence). The CDR3 extends over 15 amino acids.

The table lists this clonotype with a few counts. This chain uses TRBV5-1 with TRBJ1-1; D is ambiguous. The CDR3 length is 11 residues. The germline gives CDR1 SGHRS, CDR2 YFSETQ. Deletions cut 8 bases from V and 1 base from J, with 6 bases between. CDR3 residues: CASSKNTEAFF. The CDR3 nucleotides read TGCGCCAGTAGCAAGAACACTGAAGCTTTCTTT. The entire variable domain, with the rest obtained from reference TRBV5-1 and TRBJ1-1, is as follows: KAGVTQTPRYLIKTRGQQVTLSCSPISGHRSVSWYQQTPGQGLQFLFEYFSETQRNKGNFPGRFSGRQFSNSRSEMNVSTLELGDSALYLCASSKNTEAFFGQGTRLTVV.

The J gene is TRBJ2-3, the V gene TRBV7-9; TRBD1 or TRBD2 may be the D gene (6 bases each). V gave up 5 bases and J gave up 5 bases, with 17 bases separating them. The CDR3 extends over 15 amino acids. The germline V gene has CDR1 SEHNR and CDR2 FQNEAQ (reference sequence). CDR3 loop: CASSGDGGELDTQYF. CDR3 coding DNA: TGTGCCAGCAGCGGCGACGGGGGCGAATTAGATACGCAGTATTTT.

The chain couples TRBV7-8 to TRBJ2-1, with a weak D call TRBD1 (6 bases). This CDR3 region has 16 residues. V shed 5 bases and J shed 2 bases, with 16 bases lying between them. CDR1 is SGHVS, CDR2 FQNEAQ, per germline. The CDR3 sequence is CASSPGVSEPYNEQFF. CDR3 in DNA: TGTGCCAGCAGCCCAGGGGTGAGCGAACCCTACAATGAGCAGTTCTTC.

The table lists this clonotype with a few counts. The chain links TRBV7-2 to TRBJ2-4; 8 bases fit TRBD2. Losses at the gene ends were 0 bases for V and 0 bases for J; bases not matched to a gene: 7. Germline CDR1 SGHTA, CDR2 FQGNSA. The CDR3 extends over 18 amino acids. Here the CDR3 reads CASSLASSGWEAKNIQYF. CDR3 nucleotides: TGTGCCAGCAGCTTAGCTTCTAGCGGGTGGGAAGCCAAAAACATTCAGTACTTC.

The chain has TRBV19 and TRBJ2-1; D is uncertain. V was cut by 7 bases and J by 0 bases, with 16 bases left in between. CDR1 LNHDA and CDR2 SQIVND come from the germline V gene (reference sequence). This CDR3 has 16 amino acids. CDR3 sequence (DNA): TGTGCCAGTACCATCTCGGTATGGGGCTCCTACAATGAGCAGTTCTTC. It yields the protein CASTISVWGSYNEQFF.

This clonotype was picked up many times. This chain joins TRBV15 and TRBJ1-1; tentative D call: TRBD1 (5 bases). Trimming left V 5 bases short and J 10 bases short, with 14 bases between. This CDR3 region has 12 residues. From germline, CDR1 is LNHNV and CDR2 YYDKDF (reference sequence). In DNA, the CDR3 is TGTGCCACCAGCTCCCTCAGAGGGGCAGCTTTCTTT. It translates to CATSSLRGAAFF.

This chain joins TRBV11-3 and TRBJ1-5; no clear D gene. The CDR3 has 15 residues. V shed 6 bases and J shed 5 bases, with 17 bases lying between them. Germline loops: CDR1 SGHNT, CDR2 YENEEA. The CDR3 here is CASRRTWTRYQPQHF. For the CDR3, the DNA is TGTGCCAGCAGACGTACATGGACCCGTTATCAGCCCCAGCATTTT. The variable domain in full, with the rest retrieved from reference TRBV11-3 and TRBJ1-5, is EAGVVQSPRYKIIEKKQPVAFWCNPISGHNTLYWYLQNLGQGPELLIRYENEEAVDDSQLPKDRFSAERLKGVDSTLKIQPAELGDSAVYLCASRRTWTRYQPQHFGDGTRLSIL.

This clonotype occurred a few times. V usage is TRBV12-3 or TRBV12-4 and J usage is TRBJ1-5; D perhaps matches TRBD1 (6 bases). Trimming removed 8 bases at V and 0 bases at J, with 11 bases between. This CDR3 contains 14 residues. The chain's CDR3 is CASQGGRSNQPQHF. CDR3 in DNA: TGTGCCAGCCAAGGGGGACGTAGCAATCAGCCCCAGCATTTT.

This clonotype was seen a few times. The J gene is TRBJ2-5, the V gene TRBV7-2; 11 bases line up with TRBD2. V trimming: 4 bases; J trimming: 2 bases; junction bases outside the gene matches: 3. This CDR3 comprises 15 residues. Per the germline V gene, CDR1 is SGHTA and CDR2 is FQGNSA. CDR3 coding DNA: TGTGCCAGCAGCTCTAGCGGGAGGAAGCAAGAGACCCAGTACTTC. Its protein product is CASSSSGRKQETQYF.

The chain carries TRBV28 and TRBJ2-3; 9 bases are a match to TRBD1. The CDR3 loop spans 15 amino acids. Per the germline V gene, CDR1 is MDHEN and CDR2 is SYDVKM. With V trimmed by 6 bases and J by 4 bases, 8 bases remained unmatched. The chain's CDR3 is CASRPGTGFADTQYF. In DNA, the CDR3 is TGTGCCAGCAGACCCGGGACAGGGTTTGCAGATACGCAGTATTTT.

The V call is TRBV12-3 or TRBV12-4, the J call TRBJ2-3; D ambiguous. CDR3 length equals 13 residues. The V end was cut by 6 bases, the J end by 10 bases, with 17 bases between. This CDR3 is CASSKMQVYAQYF. The CDR3 DNA follows: TGTGCCAGCAGCAAAATGCAAGTCTACGCGCAGTATTTT.